The entry below describes one TCR beta chain. This CDR3 region has 15 residues. V lost 2 bases to trimming and J lost 6 bases, with 14 bases between them. Per the germline V gene, CDR1 is MNHEY and CDR2 is SVGAGI. The data stem from a study of T cell responses to AZD1222 COVID-19 vaccine. Generated by immunoSEQ multiplex PCR, the TCRdb table keeps only in-frame clones and is missing some. The sample has 93,000 or so clones, 90% seen once. This chain joins TRBV6-5 and TRBJ1-5; D unresolved. This TCR derives from an adult in good health. Specimen: peripheral blood, collected on day 0 of AZD1222 vaccination. CDR3: CASSYDGLPSQPQHF. The CDR3 bases are TGTGCCAGCAGTTACGACGGGCTCCCTAGTCAGCCCCAGCATTTT.